These 10 T cell receptor beta chains came from one sample sequenced in a study of blood T cell repertoires in COVID-19. TCRdb keeps only in-frame clones here, not all; method: immunoSEQ multiplex PCR. The sample includes fewer than 200,000 clones, approximately 90% seen only once; the top ten take roughly a fifth. What was sequenced was peripheral blood. These receptor sequences come from a man aged 60 to 75 with active or convalescent COVID-19.

The chain uses TRBV27 and TRBJ1-3; 8 bases map to TRBD1. Trimming removed 5 bases from V and 2 bases from J; junction bases left unmatched: 5. The germline V gene encodes CDR1 MNHEY and CDR2 SMNVEV (reference sequence). This CDR3 contains 15 residues. The CDR3 reads CASSLTGGAGNTIYF. The CDR3 nucleotides read TGTGCCAGCAGTCTAACAGGGGGAGCTGGAAACACCATATATTTT.

The gene calls are TRBV4-1 and TRBJ1-1; the match to TRBD1 covers 7 bases. V dropped 4 bases and J dropped 2; count of bases not matched to a gene: 7. This CDR3 has 15 residues. Germline CDR1 and CDR2: MGHRA and YSYEKL. Here the CDR3 DNA reads TGCGCCAGCAGCCTCCGCGGGACAGCTAACACTGAAGCTTTCTTT. It translates to CASSLRGTANTEAFF.

The rearrangement joins TRBV7-9 to TRBJ1-5, with 8 positions matching TRBD1. The CDR3 contains 14 residues. From germline, CDR1 is SEHNR and CDR2 FQNEAQ (reference sequence). The V gene end was trimmed by 1 base and the J gene end by 7 bases; junction bases not matched to a gene: 3. DNA of the CDR3: TGTGCCAGCAGCTTAGGACAGGGGTACCAGCCCCAGCATTTT. Translated: CASSLGQGYQPQHF.

This chain joins TRBV5-6 and TRBJ1-1; 7 bases agree with TRBD1. The CDR3 covers 14 residues. Unmatched junction bases numbered 7, after V lost 4 bases and J lost 4 bases. CDR1 and CDR2 from the germline V gene are SGHDT and YYEEEE. The CDR3 sequence: CASSKQGSVTEAFF. For the CDR3, the DNA is TGTGCCAGCAGCAAACAGGGGTCGGTCACTGAAGCTTTCTTT.

The rearrangement joins TRBV5-1 to TRBJ2-3, with 8 bases lining up with TRBD1. V lost 4 bases and J lost 3; bases outside the gene matches: 4. This CDR3 is 14 amino acids long. CDR1 is SGHRS and CDR2 is YFSETQ in the germline V gene. This CDR3 reads CASSGTGRTDTQYF. The CDR3 DNA reads TGCGCCAGCAGCGGGACAGGCCGGACAGATACGCAGTATTTT.

J is TRBJ2-2 and V is TRBV7-2; no firm D call. Germline V lookup: CDR1 SGHTA, CDR2 FQGNSA. The length of the CDR3 is 15 residues. V was cut by 2 bases and J by 1 base, with 8 bases left in between. The CDR3 nucleotides are TGTGCCAGCAGCTTAATGGGCTTGAACACCGGGGAGCTGTTTTTT. Encoded protein: CASSLMGLNTGELFF.

The V gene is TRBV30, the J gene TRBJ2-5; 11 positions agree with TRBD2. This CDR3 has 15 residues. Germline CDR1 reads GTSNPN; CDR2 reads SVGIG (reference sequence). The V segment lost 1 base and the J segment 8 bases; nucleotides outside the gene matches: 9. This CDR3 is CAWSGVAGGLGTQYF. CDR3 nucleotide sequence: TGTGCCTGGAGTGGGGTAGCGGGGGGGCTGGGAACCCAGTACTTC.

The chain joins TRBV6-6 to TRBJ1-5; TRBD1 matches at 7 bases. V shed 7 bases and J 2 bases; nucleotides not matched to a gene: 11. There are 16 residues in the CDR3. Germline CDR1 and CDR2: MNHNY and SVGAGI (reference sequence). The CDR3 protein is CASNSPGGRGNQPQHF. The CDR3 DNA reads TGTGCCAGCAATTCACCAGGGGGACGGGGCAATCAGCCCCAGCATTTT.

This chain connects TRBV29-1 to TRBJ1-2, with D possibly TRBD1 on 6 matching bases. The CDR3 is 14 residues long. With 0 bases removed from V and 4 bases from J, the gap between germline ends came to 12 bases. Germline CDR1 and CDR2: SQVTM and ANQGSEA. CDR3 coding DNA: TGCAGCGTTGAAGAAACAGGGTCAGCCTATGGCTACACCTTC. Protein: CSVEETGSAYGYTF.

CDR3 region: CASSNDRESQPQHF. CDR3 bases: TGTGCCAGTAGTAACGACAGGGAAAGTCAGCCCCAGCATTTT. The gene calls are TRBV19 and TRBJ1-5, with 7 bases matching TRBD1. The CDR3 sequence is 14 residues long. Trimming removed 4 bases from V and 6 bases from J; junction bases left unmatched: 6. From germline, CDR1 is LNHDA and CDR2 SQIVND (reference sequence). The full variable domain, with the rest looked up from reference TRBV19 and TRBJ1-5, is DGGITQSPKYLFRKEGQNVTLSCEQNLNHDAMYWYRQDPGQGLRLIYYSQIVNDFQKGDIAEGYSVSREKKESFPLTVTSAQKNPTAFYLCASSNDRESQPQHFGDGTRLSIL.